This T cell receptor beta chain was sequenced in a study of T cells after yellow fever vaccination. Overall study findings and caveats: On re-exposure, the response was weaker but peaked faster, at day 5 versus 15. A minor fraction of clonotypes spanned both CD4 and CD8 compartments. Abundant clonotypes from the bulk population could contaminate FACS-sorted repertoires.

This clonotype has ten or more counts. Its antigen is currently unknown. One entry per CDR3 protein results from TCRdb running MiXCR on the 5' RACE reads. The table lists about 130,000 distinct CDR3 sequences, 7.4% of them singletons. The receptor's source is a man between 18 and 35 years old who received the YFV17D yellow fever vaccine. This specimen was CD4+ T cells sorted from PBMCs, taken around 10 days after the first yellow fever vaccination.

CDR3 loop: CASSYETEPQHF. The CDR3, as DNA: TGTGCCAGCAGTTATGAGACGGAGCCCCAGCATTTT. V gene TRBV12-3 or TRBV12-4 combines with J gene TRBJ1-5; D is undetermined. Trimming shortened V by 4 bases and J by 8 bases, and 9 bases separated the two germline ends. The CDR3 covers 12 residues.